A selection of T cell receptor beta chains follows, all from one sample in a study of T cell repertoires in cytomegalovirus infection. Their specific antigens are unknown. One entry per CDR3 protein, called by TCRdb with MiXCR from the reads. This sample yields approximately 730,000 distinct CDR3 sequences, of which around 29% are seen a single time; around 13% belongs to the top ten. This sample comprised cultured CD8+ T cells from PBMCs, obtained from culture after CMV antigen stimulation. Every receptor here comes from a human donor in good health (CMV status not recorded). Some clones in this sample may be carry-over from other donors' samples. Each CDR3 is given with its conserved first and last residue. The order of the fields is clone size, D gene, J gene, V gene, CDR3 DNA, CDR3 protein. The D gene is left open where the match is weak. Some rows mark clone size as missing; the rest say once, few, many or name a class of expanded clone.

size: NA
D: TRBD1
J: TRBJ1-2
V: TRBV5-1
DNA: TGCGCCAGCAGCTGGTTCGACAGGGACTATGGCTACACCTTC
CDR3: CASSWFDRDYGYTF

size: NA
D: NA
J: TRBJ2-7
V: TRBV10-3
DNA: TGTGCCATCAAGTCGGCTACCTACGAGCAGTACTTC
CDR3: CAIKSATYEQYF

size: NA
D: TRBD2
J: TRBJ2-1
V: TRBV6-2/TRBV6-3
DNA: TGTGCCAGCAGTTCGACTAGCGGGGTCAATGAGCAGTTCTTC
CDR3: CASSSTSGVNEQFF

size: NA
D: NA
J: TRBJ1-1
V: TRBV2
DNA: TGTGCCAGCAAGGGGGTAGATGTCACTGAAGCTTTCTTT
CDR3: CASKGVDVTEAFF

size: many
D: NA
J: TRBJ1-1
V: TRBV7-2
DNA: TGTGCCAGCAGCCCCGGACAGTCCCCTGAAGCTTTCTTT
CDR3: CASSPGQSPEAFF

size: few
D: NA
J: TRBJ2-7
V: TRBV11-2
DNA: TGTGCCAGCAGCCGCCCGGGACCGTACGAGCAGTACTTC
CDR3: CASSRPGPYEQYF

size: NA
D: NA
J: TRBJ1-2
V: TRBV19
DNA: TGTGCCAGTAGTATAGTTTGGAGCGAAGAAGTCTATGGCTACACCTTC
CDR3: CASSIVWSEEVYGYTF

size: NA
D: NA
J: TRBJ1-5
V: TRBV6-2/TRBV6-3
DNA: TGTGCCAGCGATAGTTGGGACGTGAAGCAGCATTTT
CDR3: CASDSWDVKQHF

size: NA
D: NA
J: TRBJ1-3
V: TRBV24-1
DNA: TGTGCCACCTCGAAGCCCTCCCCGGGCCGAGGGCCCCAGACTACTGGAAACACCATATATTTT
CDR3: CATSKPSPGRGPQTTGNTIYF

size: many
D: TRBD2
J: TRBJ2-1
V: TRBV4-1
DNA: TGCGCCAGCAGCCAGGGGGGTAGCGGGGCTTACAATGAGCAGTTCTTC
CDR3: CASSQGGSGAYNEQFF

size: NA
D: NA
J: TRBJ2-5
V: TRBV12-3/TRBV12-4
DNA: TGTGCCAGCACCCTTTTTGGCGGGACAGACCAAGAGACCCAGTACTTC
CDR3: CASTLFGGTDQETQYF

size: NA
D: NA
J: TRBJ1-3
V: TRBV20-1
DNA: TGCAGCGCTAGGACAGGAAACACCATATATTTT
CDR3: CSARTGNTIYF

size: NA
D: NA
J: TRBJ1-3
V: TRBV15
DNA: TGTGCCACCAGCAGACGCTTCTACCAAGGAAACACCATATATTTT
CDR3: CATSRRFYQGNTIYF

size: NA
D: NA
J: TRBJ2-1
V: TRBV4-2
DNA: TGTGCCTCTGCGAGGGGTCTCTACAATGAGCAGTTCTTC
CDR3: CASARGLYNEQFF

size: few
D: NA
J: TRBJ1-3
V: TRBV11-2
DNA: TGTGCCAGCAACACCAGGGGAAACACCATATATTTT
CDR3: CASNTRGNTIYF

size: many
D: NA
J: TRBJ2-3
V: TRBV6-1
DNA: TGTGCCAGCAGTTCTCCTGGACTCGCAAGCACAGATACGCAGTATTTT
CDR3: CASSSPGLASTDTQYF

size: many
D: NA
J: TRBJ2-1
V: TRBV7-6
DNA: TGTGCCAGCAGCGTTCCTTACAAGCCCAATTCCTACAATGAGCAGTTCTTC
CDR3: CASSVPYKPNSYNEQFF

size: NA
D: NA
J: TRBJ1-6
V: TRBV28
DNA: TGTGCCAGCAGTTCCAGACAGACACCCCTCCACTTT
CDR3: CASSSRQTPLHF

size: NA
D: NA
J: TRBJ2-1
V: TRBV19
DNA: TGTGCCAGTAGTATAGCCAATGGGCGGTACAATGAGCAGTTCTTC
CDR3: CASSIANGRYNEQFF

size: few
D: TRBD2
J: TRBJ2-1
V: TRBV7-8
DNA: TGTGCCAGCCGCCTCCTAGCGGGGGGCCACAATGAGCAGTTCTTC
CDR3: CASRLLAGGHNEQFF

size: few
D: TRBD1
J: TRBJ2-1
V: TRBV19
DNA: TGTGCCAGTTCCTACCGGGACAGGGTTCGGGGGAGCTACAATGAGCAGTTCTTC
CDR3: CASSYRDRVRGSYNEQFF

size: few
D: NA
J: TRBJ1-6
V: TRBV13
DNA: TGTGCCAGCAGCTCCGCGGGGCGCGATGGCGATTCACCCCTCCACTTT
CDR3: CASSSAGRDGDSPLHF